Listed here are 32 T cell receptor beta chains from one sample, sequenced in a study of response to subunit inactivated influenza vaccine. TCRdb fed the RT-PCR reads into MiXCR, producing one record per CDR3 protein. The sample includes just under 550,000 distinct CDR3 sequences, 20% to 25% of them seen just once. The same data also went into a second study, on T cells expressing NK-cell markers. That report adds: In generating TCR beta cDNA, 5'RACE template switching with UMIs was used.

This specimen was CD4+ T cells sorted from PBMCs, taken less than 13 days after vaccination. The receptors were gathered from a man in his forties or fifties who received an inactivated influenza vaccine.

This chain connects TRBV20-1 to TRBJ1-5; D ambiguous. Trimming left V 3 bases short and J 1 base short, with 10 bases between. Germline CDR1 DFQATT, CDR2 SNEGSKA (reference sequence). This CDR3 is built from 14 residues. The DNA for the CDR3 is TGCAGTGCTAGGCTGAGTTCAAGCAATCAGCCCCAGCATTTT. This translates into CSARLSSSNQPQHF.

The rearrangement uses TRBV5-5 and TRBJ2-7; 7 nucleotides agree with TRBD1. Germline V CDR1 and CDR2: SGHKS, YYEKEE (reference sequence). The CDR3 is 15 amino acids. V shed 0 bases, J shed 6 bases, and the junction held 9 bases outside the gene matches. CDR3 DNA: TGTGCCAGCAGCTTGGTTATACGTCAGGGGGTCGAGCAGTACTTC. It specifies CASSLVIRQGVEQYF. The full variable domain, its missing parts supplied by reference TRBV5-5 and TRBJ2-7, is DAGVTQSPTHLIKTRGQQVTLRCSPISGHKSVSWYQQVLGQGPQFIFQYYEKEERGRGNFPDRFSARQFPNYSSELNVNALLLGDSALYLCASSLVIRQGVEQYFGPGTRLTVT.

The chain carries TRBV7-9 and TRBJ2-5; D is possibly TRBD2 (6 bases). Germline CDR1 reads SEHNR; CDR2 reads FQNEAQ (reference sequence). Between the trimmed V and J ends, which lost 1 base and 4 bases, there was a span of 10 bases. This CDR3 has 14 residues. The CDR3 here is CASSLGLVGETQYF. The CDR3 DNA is TGTGCCAGCAGCTTAGGACTAGTTGGAGAGACCCAGTACTTC. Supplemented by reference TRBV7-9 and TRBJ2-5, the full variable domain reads DTGVSQNPRHKITKRGQNVTFRCDPISEHNRLYWYRQTLGQGPEFLTYFQNEAQLEKSRLLSDRFSAERPKGSFSTLEIQRTEQGDSAMYLCASSLGLVGETQYFGPGTRLLVL.

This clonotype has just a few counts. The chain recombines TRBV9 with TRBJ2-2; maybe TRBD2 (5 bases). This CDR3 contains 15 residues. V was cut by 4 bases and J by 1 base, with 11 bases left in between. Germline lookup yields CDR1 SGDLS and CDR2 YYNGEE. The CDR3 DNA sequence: TGTGCCAGCAGCTACCGGGCGGGGAACACCGGGGAGCTGTTTTTT. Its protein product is CASSYRAGNTGELFF.

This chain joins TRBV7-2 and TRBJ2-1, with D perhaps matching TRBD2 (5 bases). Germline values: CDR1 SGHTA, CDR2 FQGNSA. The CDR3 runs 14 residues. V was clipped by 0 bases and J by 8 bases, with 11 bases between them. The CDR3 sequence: CASSLAVTRDEQFF. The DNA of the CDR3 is TGTGCCAGCAGCTTAGCGGTCACGAGGGATGAGCAGTTCTTC. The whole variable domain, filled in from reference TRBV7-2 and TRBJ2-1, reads GAGVSQSPSNKVTEKGKDVELRCDPISGHTALYWYRQSLGQGLEFLIYFQGNSAPDKSGLPSDRFSAERTGGSVSTLTIQRTQQEDSAVYLCASSLAVTRDEQFFGPGTRLTVL.

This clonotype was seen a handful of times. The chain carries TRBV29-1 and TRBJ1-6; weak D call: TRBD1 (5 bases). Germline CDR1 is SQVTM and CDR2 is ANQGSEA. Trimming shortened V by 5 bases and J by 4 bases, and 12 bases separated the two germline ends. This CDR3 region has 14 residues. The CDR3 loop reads CSVRTGLYNSPLHF. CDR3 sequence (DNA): TGCAGCGTTCGTACAGGCCTGTATAATTCACCCCTCCACTTT.

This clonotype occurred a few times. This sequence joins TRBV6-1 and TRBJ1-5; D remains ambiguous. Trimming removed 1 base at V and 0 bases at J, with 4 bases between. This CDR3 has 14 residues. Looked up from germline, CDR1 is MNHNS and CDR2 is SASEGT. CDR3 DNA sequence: TGTGCCAGCAGTGAAGATAGTAGCAATCAGCCCCAGCATTTT. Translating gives CASSEDSSNQPQHF.

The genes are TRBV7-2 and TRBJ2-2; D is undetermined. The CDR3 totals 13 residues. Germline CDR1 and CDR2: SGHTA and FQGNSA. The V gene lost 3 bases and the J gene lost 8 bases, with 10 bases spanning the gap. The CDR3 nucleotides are TGTGCCAGCAGCTTTCGACGGTCGGGGGAGCTGTTTTTT. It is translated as CASSFRRSGELFF.

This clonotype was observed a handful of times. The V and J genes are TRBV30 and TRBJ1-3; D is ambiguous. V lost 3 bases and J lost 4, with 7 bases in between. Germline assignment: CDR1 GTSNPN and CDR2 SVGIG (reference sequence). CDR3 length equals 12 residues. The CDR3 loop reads CAWRREGNTIYF. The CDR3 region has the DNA TGTGCCTGGAGGAGGGAGGGAAACACCATATATTTT.

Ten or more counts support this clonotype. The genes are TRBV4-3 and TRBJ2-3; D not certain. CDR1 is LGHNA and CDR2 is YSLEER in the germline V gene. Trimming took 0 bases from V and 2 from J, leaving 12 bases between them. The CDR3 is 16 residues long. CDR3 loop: CASSQDSAPNTDTQYF. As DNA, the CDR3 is TGCGCCAGCAGCCAAGATAGTGCTCCGAACACAGATACGCAGTATTTT.

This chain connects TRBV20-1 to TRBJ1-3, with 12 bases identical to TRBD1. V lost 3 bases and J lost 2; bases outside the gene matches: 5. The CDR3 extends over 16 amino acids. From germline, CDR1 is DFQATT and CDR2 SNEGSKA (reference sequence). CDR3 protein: CSARAGQGAAGNTIYF. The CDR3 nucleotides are TGCAGTGCTAGGGCGGGACAGGGGGCGGCTGGAAACACCATATATTTT.

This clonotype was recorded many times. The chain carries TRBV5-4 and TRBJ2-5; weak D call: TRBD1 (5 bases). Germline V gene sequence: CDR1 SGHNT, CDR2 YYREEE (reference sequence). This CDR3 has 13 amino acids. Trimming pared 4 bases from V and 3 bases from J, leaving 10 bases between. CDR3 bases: TGTGCCAGCAGCCAAGACAGCGAAGAGACCCAGTACTTC. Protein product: CASSQDSEETQYF.

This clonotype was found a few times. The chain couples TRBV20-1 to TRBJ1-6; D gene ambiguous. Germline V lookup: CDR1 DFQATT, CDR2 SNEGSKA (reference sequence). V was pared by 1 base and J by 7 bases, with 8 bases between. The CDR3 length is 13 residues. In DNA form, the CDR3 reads TGCAGTGCTAGAGGAGGGAGAAATTCACCCCTCCACTTT. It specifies CSARGGRNSPLHF.

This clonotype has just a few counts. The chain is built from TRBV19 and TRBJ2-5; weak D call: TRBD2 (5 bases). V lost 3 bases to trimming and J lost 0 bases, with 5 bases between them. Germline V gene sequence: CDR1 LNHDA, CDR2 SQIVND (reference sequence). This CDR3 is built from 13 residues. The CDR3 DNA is TGTGCCAGTAGTATGAGGGACCAAGAGACCCAGTACTTC. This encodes CASSMRDQETQYF.

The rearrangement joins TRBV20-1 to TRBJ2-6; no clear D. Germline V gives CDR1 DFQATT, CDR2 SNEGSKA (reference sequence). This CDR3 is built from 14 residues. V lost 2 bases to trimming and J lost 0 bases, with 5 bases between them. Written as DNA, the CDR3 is TGCAGTGCTAGATGGACCTCTGGGGCCAACGTCCTGACTTTC. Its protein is CSARWTSGANVLTF.

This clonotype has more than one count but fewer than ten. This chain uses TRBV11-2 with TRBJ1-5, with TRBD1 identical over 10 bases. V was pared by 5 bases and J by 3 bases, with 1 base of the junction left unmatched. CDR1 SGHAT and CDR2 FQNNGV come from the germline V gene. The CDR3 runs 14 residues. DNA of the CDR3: TGTGCCAGCAGCGGGACAGGGGTCAATCAGCCCCAGCATTTT. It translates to CASSGTGVNQPQHF.

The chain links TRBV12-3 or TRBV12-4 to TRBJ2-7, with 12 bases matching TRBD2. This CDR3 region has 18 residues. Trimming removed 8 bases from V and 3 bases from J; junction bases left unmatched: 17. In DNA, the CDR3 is TGTGCCAGCTCTCTTGGGGGGTCGACTAGCGGGAGCCGCTACGAGCAGTACTTC. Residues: CASSLGGSTSGSRYEQYF.

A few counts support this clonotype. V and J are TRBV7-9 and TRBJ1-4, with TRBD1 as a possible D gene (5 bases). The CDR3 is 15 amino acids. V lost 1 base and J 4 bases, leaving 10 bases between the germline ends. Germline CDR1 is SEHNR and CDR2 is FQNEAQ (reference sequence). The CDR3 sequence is CASSLDGALNEKLFF. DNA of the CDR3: TGTGCCAGCAGCTTAGACGGGGCCCTTAATGAAAAACTGTTTTTT.

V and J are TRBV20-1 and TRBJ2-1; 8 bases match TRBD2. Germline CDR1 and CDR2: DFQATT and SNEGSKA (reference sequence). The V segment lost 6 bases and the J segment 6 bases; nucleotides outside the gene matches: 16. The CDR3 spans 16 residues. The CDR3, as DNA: TGCAGTGCCTCCCCAGACATACGGGGGGGCCTCAATGAGCAGTTCTTC. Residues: CSASPDIRGGLNEQFF.

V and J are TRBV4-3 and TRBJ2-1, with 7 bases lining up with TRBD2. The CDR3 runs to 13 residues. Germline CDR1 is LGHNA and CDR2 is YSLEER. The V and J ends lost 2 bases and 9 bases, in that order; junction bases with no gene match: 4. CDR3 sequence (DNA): TGCGCCAGCAGCCAATTAGGGAGGGCTGAGCAGTTCTTC. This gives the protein CASSQLGRAEQFF.

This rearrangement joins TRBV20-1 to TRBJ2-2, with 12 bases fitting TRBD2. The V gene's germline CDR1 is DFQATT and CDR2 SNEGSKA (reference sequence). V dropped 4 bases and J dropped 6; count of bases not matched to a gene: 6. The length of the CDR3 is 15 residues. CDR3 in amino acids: CSAKRLAGEAGELFF. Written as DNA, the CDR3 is TGCAGTGCTAAGCGACTAGCGGGAGAGGCCGGGGAGCTGTTTTTT.

CDR3 amino acids: CASSPAGSRARETQYF. CDR3 nucleotide sequence: TGTGCCAGCAGTCCCGCGGGGAGCAGGGCCAGAGAGACCCAGTACTTC. This chain links TRBV28 with TRBJ2-5, with TRBD2 as a possible D gene (6 bases). Per germline, CDR1 MDHEN and CDR2 SYDVKM. The CDR3 runs 16 residues. Between the trimmed V and J ends, which lost 5 bases and 4 bases, there was a span of 20 bases.

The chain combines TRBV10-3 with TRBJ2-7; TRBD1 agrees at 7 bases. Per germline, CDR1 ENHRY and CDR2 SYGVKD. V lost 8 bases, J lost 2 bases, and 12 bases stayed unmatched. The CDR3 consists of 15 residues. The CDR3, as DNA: TGTGCCATCGGGGACGACAGGGCTTCAACCTACGAGCAGTACTTC. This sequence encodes CAIGDDRASTYEQYF.

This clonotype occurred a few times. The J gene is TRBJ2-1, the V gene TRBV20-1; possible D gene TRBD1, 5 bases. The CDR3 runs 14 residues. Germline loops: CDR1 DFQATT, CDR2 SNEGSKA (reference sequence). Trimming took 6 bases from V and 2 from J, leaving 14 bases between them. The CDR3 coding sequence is TGCAGTGCAGGGGCCCAATCCCCCTACAATGAGCAGTTCTTC. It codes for CSAGAQSPYNEQFF.

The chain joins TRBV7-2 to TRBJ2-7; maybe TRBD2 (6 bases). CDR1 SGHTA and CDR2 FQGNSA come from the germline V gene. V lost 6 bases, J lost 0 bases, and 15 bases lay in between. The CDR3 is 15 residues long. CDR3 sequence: CASSWGVAVSYEQYF. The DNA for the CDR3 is TGTGCCAGCAGTTGGGGGGTGGCAGTCTCCTACGAGCAGTACTTC.

In DNA form, the CDR3 reads TGCGCCAGCAGCCCCGGGACAGGGAACAATGAGCAGTTCTTC. It is translated as CASSPGTGNNEQFF. This rearrangement joins TRBV4-3 to TRBJ2-1; TRBD1 agrees at 9 bases. This CDR3 contains 14 residues. V lost 4 bases, J lost 5 bases, and 3 bases stayed unmatched. Germline CDR1 is LGHNA and CDR2 is YSLEER.

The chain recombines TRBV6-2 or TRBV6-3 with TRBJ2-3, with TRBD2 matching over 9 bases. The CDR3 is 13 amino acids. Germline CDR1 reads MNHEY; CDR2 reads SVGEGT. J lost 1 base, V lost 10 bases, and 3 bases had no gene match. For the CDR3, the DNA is TGTGCCACAACTAGCGGGCGCACAGATACGCAGTATTTT. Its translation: CATTSGRTDTQYF.

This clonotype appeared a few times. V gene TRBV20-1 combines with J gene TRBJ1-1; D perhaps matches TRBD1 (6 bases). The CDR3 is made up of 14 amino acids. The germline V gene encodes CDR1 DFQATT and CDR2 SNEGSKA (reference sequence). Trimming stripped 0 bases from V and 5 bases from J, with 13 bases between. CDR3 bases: TGCAGTGCTAGAGATAGCAGGGGAGGGACTGAAGCTTTCTTT. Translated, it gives CSARDSRGGTEAFF.

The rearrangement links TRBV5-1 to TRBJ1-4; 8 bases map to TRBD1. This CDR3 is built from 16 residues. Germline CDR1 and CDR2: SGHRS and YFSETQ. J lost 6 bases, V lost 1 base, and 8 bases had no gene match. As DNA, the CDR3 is TGCGCCAGCAGCTTGTCGCATGGGACAGGAGATGAAAAACTGTTTTTT. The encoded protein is CASSLSHGTGDEKLFF.

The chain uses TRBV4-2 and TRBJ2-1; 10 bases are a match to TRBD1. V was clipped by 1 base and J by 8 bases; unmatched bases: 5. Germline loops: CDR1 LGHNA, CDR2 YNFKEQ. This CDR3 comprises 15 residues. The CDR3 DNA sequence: TGTGCCAGCAGCCAAGCCGGGACAGGGGTTTATGAGCAGTTCTTC. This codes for CASSQAGTGVYEQFF.

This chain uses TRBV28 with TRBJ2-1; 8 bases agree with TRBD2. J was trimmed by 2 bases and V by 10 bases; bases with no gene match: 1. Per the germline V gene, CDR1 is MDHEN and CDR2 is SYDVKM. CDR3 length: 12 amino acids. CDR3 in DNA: TGTGCCAATAGCGGGACCTACAATGAGCAGTTCTTC. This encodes CANSGTYNEQFF.

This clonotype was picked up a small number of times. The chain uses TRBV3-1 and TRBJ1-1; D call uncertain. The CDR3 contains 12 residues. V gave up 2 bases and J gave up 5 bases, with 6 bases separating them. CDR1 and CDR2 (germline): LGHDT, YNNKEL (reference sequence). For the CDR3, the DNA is TGTGCCAGCAGCCAACGGCAGACTGAAGCTTTCTTT. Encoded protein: CASSQRQTEAFF.